Listed below are T cell receptor beta chains from one sample, sequenced in a study of blood T cells in healthy people across ages. One entry per CDR3 protein, called by TCRdb with MiXCR from the 5' RACE reads. The sample shows approximately 830,000 distinct CDR3 sequences, around 62% of them seen only once. Sequencing used blood. Receptor source: a man younger than 40 in good health. Both conserved end residues are part of each CDR3. A D gene is named only where the DNA matches it firmly. Clone sizes are given selectively: once, few, many, or a class where the clone is expanded.

CDR3aa,CDR3nt,d_gene,v_gene,abundance,j_gene
CATERGGLNEQFF,TGTGCCACGGAGCGGGGGGGCCTCAATGAGCAGTTCTTC,TRBD2,TRBV6-2/TRBV6-3,NA,TRBJ2-1
CASSYSTSGDFNEQFF,TGTGCCAGCAGTTACTCAACCAGCGGGGATTTCAATGAGCAGTTCTTC,TRBD2,TRBV6-5,NA,TRBJ2-1
CASSHGLAGGIRSYNEQFF,TGTGCCAGCAGTCATGGACTAGCGGGGGGAATAAGGTCCTACAATGAGCAGTTCTTC,TRBD2,TRBV12-3/TRBV12-4,few,TRBJ2-1
CASTGTGQGQFF,TGTGCCAGCACCGGAACAGGACAGGGGCAGTTCTTC,TRBD1,TRBV7-2,NA,TRBJ2-1
CASSQDQGQGAYEQYF,TGTGCCAGCAGCCAAGATCAGGGACAGGGGGCGTACGAGCAGTACTTC,TRBD1,TRBV4-2,NA,TRBJ2-7
CASIPYGGTRSTDTQYF,TGTGCCAGCATCCCTTACGGGGGAACACGTAGCACAGATACGCAGTATTTT,NA,TRBV13,NA,TRBJ2-3
CATSIPAGQETSGANVLTF,TGTGCCACCAGCATCCCGGCGGGACAGGAAACCTCTGGGGCCAACGTCCTGACTTTC,TRBD1,TRBV15,NA,TRBJ2-6
CASSQNGGPFQEAQYF,TGTGCCAGCAGCCAAAACGGGGGGCCCTTCCAAGAGGCCCAGTACTTC,NA,TRBV28,NA,TRBJ2-5
CSAPRSFYEQYF,TGCAGTGCCCCACGGTCCTTCTACGAGCAGTACTTC,NA,TRBV20-1,NA,TRBJ2-7
CASRHPESSGENNEQFF,TGTGCCAGCAGACACCCTGAGAGTAGCGGGGAGAACAATGAGCAGTTCTTC,TRBD2,TRBV6-2/TRBV6-3,NA,TRBJ2-1
CASSADLGEYNEQFF,TGTGCCAGCAGTGCGGACCTAGGAGAGTACAATGAGCAGTTCTTC,NA,TRBV2,NA,TRBJ2-1
CASSFQETKNIQYF,TGTGCCAGCAGTTTTCAGGAAACCAAAAACATTCAGTACTTC,NA,TRBV12-3/TRBV12-4,NA,TRBJ2-4
CASSHVAGFF,TGTGCCAGCAGCCATGTAGCGGGGTTCTTC,TRBD2,TRBV3-1,NA,TRBJ2-1
CASSLGERGPYF,TGTGCCAGCAGCTTAGGGGAGAGGGGTCCGTACTTC,NA,TRBV7-9,NA,TRBJ2-7
CATGRTEQETQYF,TGTGCCACCGGACGGACCGAACAAGAGACCCAGTACTTC,NA,TRBV11-2,NA,TRBJ2-5
CASTGVRDTDTQYF,TGTGCCAGCACCGGGGTGAGGGACACAGATACGCAGTATTTT,NA,TRBV6-2/TRBV6-3,NA,TRBJ2-3
CASSFRGGRGEQYF,TGTGCCAGCAGTTTCCGGGGGGGCAGAGGCGAGCAGTACTTC,TRBD2,TRBV27,NA,TRBJ2-7
CASPPEQAPSYEQYF,TGTGCCAGCCCCCCCGAGCAGGCCCCTTCCTACGAGCAGTACTTC,NA,TRBV7-8,NA,TRBJ2-7
CASSKWTASNTGELFF,TGTGCCAGCAGCAAATGGACGGCCTCGAACACCGGGGAGCTGTTTTTT,NA,TRBV21-1,NA,TRBJ2-2
CASSASPDYGYTF,TGTGCCAGCTCGGCCAGTCCGGACTATGGCTACACCTTC,NA,TRBV12-3/TRBV12-4,NA,TRBJ1-2
CASSPKGGGSDGELFF,TGCGCCAGCAGCCCAAAAGGGGGAGGCAGCGACGGGGAGCTGTTTTTT,NA,TRBV4-3,NA,TRBJ2-2
CATSHSGAENNEQFF,TGTGCCACCAGCCATAGCGGGGCTGAAAACAATGAGCAGTTCTTC,TRBD2,TRBV15,NA,TRBJ2-1
CSAGDYEQYF,TGCAGCGCCGGGGACTACGAGCAGTACTTC,NA,TRBV29-1,few,TRBJ2-7
CAISGPSLRPSTDTQYF,TGTGCCATCAGTGGGCCCTCCCTAAGACCCAGCACAGATACGCAGTATTTT,NA,TRBV10-3,NA,TRBJ2-3
CASSLGGGQKPYEQYF,TGTGCCAGCAGCTTAGGGGGTGGGCAGAAACCCTACGAGCAGTACTTC,NA,TRBV7-2,few,TRBJ2-7
CSAFDLLAGGPALGQDTQYF,TGCAGTGCTTTTGACTTATTAGCGGGGGGGCCTGCCCTCGGACAAGATACGCAGTATTTT,TRBD2,TRBV20-1,NA,TRBJ2-3